The 19 T cell receptor beta chains presented below share a single source sample, sequenced in a study of T cells after yellow fever vaccination. TCRdb itself ran the 5' RACE reads through MiXCR, one entry per CDR3 protein. The sample holds 100,000 to 150,000 distinct CDR3 sequences, 7.4% seen once. The specimen comprised CD4+ T cells sorted from PBMCs, sampled 10 days after the first yellow fever vaccination. These receptors all stem from a man between 18 and 29 years old who received the YFV17D yellow fever vaccine.

This clonotype was picked up many times. The gene calls are TRBV28 and TRBJ2-6; D ambiguous. V lost 2 bases to trimming and J lost 2 bases, with 7 bases between them. The CDR3 loop spans 15 amino acids. Germline V lookup: CDR1 MDHEN, CDR2 SYDVKM. The CDR3 sequence is CASSLDGAGANVLTF. The DNA for the CDR3 is TGTGCCAGCAGTTTAGATGGGGCTGGGGCCAACGTCCTGACTTTC. Filled out from reference TRBV28 and TRBJ2-6, the complete variable domain reads DVKVTQSSRYLVKRTGEKVFLECVQDMDHENMFWYRQDPGLGLRLIYFSYDVKMKEKGDIPEGYSVSREKKERFSLILESASTNQTSMYLCASSLDGAGANVLTFGAGSRLTVL.

This clonotype was picked up many times. V gene TRBV24-1 combines with J gene TRBJ2-1; possibly TRBD2 for D (6 bases). V lost 3 bases to trimming and J lost 0 bases, with 11 bases between them. This CDR3 contains 16 residues. Germline CDR1 and CDR2: KGHDR and SFDVKD. The CDR3: CATSDNAGSSYNEQFF. As DNA, the CDR3 is TGTGCCACCAGTGATAACGCGGGGAGCTCCTACAATGAGCAGTTCTTC.

As to this clonotype: A read error is possible here, since a much larger clone lies one base away. The chain recombines TRBV7-2 with TRBJ2-5; no clear D gene. Per germline, CDR1 SGHTA and CDR2 FQGNSA. V lost 5 bases, J lost 0 bases, and 16 bases lay in between. This CDR3 has 16 residues. The CDR3 loop reads CASSPPARCYQETQYF. In DNA form, the CDR3 reads TGTGCCAGCAGCCCCCCGGCTCGGTGTTACCAAGAGACCCAGTACTTC. The full variable domain, with the rest looked up from reference TRBV7-2 and TRBJ2-5, is GAGVSQSPSNKVTEKGKDVELRCDPISGHTALYWYRQSLGQGLEFLIYFQGNSAPDKSGLPSDRFSAERTGGSVSTLTIQRTQQEDSAVYLCASSPPARCYQETQYFGPGTRLLVL.

In this sample, this clonotype turned up many times. The chain is built from TRBV4-2 and TRBJ1-2; a weak D match, TRBD1 (6 bases). Germline V CDR1 and CDR2: LGHNA, YNFKEQ. The germline V and J ends were trimmed by 1 base and 8 bases, with 14 bases remaining between them. The CDR3 has 14 residues. This CDR3 is CASSQVTQGVGYTF. CDR3 nucleotides: TGTGCCAGCAGCCAAGTTACACAGGGTGTGGGCTACACCTTC.

There are many counts of this clonotype. This rearrangement joins TRBV5-1 to TRBJ1-2; a weak D match, TRBD1 (6 bases). V shed 0 bases and J shed 2 bases, with 8 bases lying between them. Germline assignment: CDR1 SGHRS and CDR2 YFSETQ. There are 14 residues in the CDR3. The CDR3 region has the DNA TGCGCCAGCAGCTTGGGACAGGAGAACTATGGCTACACCTTC. Residues: CASSLGQENYGYTF.

This clonotype was detected many times. The rearrangement links TRBV7-9 to TRBJ2-3, with D uncertain. This CDR3 is built from 14 residues. Trimming removed 5 bases from V and 0 bases from J, with 9 bases in between. CDR1 is SEHNR, CDR2 FQNEAQ, per germline (reference sequence). CDR3 coding DNA: TGTGCCAGCAGCCGCCCGACTAGCACAGATACGCAGTATTTT. This sequence encodes CASSRPTSTDTQYF.

The table lists this clonotype with a count of one. The CDR3 is CASGEYYTEAFF. Here the CDR3 DNA reads TGTGCTAGTGGTGAGTACTACACTGAAGCTTTCTTT. This chain joins TRBV12-5 and TRBJ1-1, with D unresolved. Trimming stripped 5 bases from V and 3 bases from J, with 7 bases between. This CDR3 is built from 12 residues. Germline CDR1 and CDR2: LGHNT and FRNRAP.

This clonotype was counted ten times or more. The chain recombines TRBV5-1 with TRBJ1-6; no clear D gene. The CDR3 spans 14 residues. V was trimmed by 4 bases and J by 7 bases, leaving 12 bases between them. Germline V gene sequence: CDR1 SGHRS, CDR2 YFSETQ. The CDR3 loop is CASSPDGPNSPLHF. CDR3 bases: TGCGCCAGCAGCCCTGACGGACCGAATTCACCCCTCCACTTT.

This clonotype has more than one count but fewer than ten. The chain recombines TRBV5-4 with TRBJ2-7; 7 nucleotides match TRBD1. The CDR3 covers 14 residues. V gave up 2 bases and J gave up 2 bases; unmatched junction bases: 4. Germline CDR1 SGHNT, CDR2 YYREEE (reference sequence). This CDR3 reads CASSFNRGAYEQYF. The CDR3 coding sequence is TGTGCCAGCAGCTTTAACAGGGGAGCCTACGAGCAGTACTTC.

Ten or more counts support this clonotype. This sequence joins TRBV6-1 and TRBJ2-7, with no clear D. The CDR3 contains 14 residues. Germline lookup yields CDR1 MNHNS and CDR2 SASEGT. Trimming pared 2 bases from V and 0 bases from J, leaving 8 bases between. The CDR3 region has the DNA TGTGCCAGCAGTGAAACTCAATTCTCCTACGAGCAGTACTTC. This sequence encodes CASSETQFSYEQYF.

The sample holds many counts of this clonotype. This chain joins TRBV7-2 and TRBJ2-3; a possible D gene is TRBD2 (5 bases). Germline-derived CDR1 and CDR2 are SGHTA and FQGNSA. V shed 5 bases and J shed 0 bases, with 15 bases lying between them. The CDR3 loop spans 16 amino acids. The CDR3 here is CASSPMAAASTDTQYF. Written as DNA, the CDR3 is TGTGCCAGCAGCCCCATGGCAGCGGCGAGCACAGATACGCAGTATTTT. The full variable domain, its missing parts supplied by reference TRBV7-2 and TRBJ2-3, is GAGVSQSPSNKVTEKGKDVELRCDPISGHTALYWYRQSLGQGLEFLIYFQGNSAPDKSGLPSDRFSAERTGGSVSTLTIQRTQQEDSAVYLCASSPMAAASTDTQYFGPGTRLTVL.

A few counts support this clonotype. The chain combines TRBV18 with TRBJ1-1, with a tentative D call TRBD1 (5 bases). Trimming pared 1 base from V and 1 base from J, leaving 7 bases between. CDR1 and CDR2 (germline): KGHSH, LQKENI. The CDR3 loop spans 14 amino acids. The CDR3 DNA sequence: TGTGCCAGCTCACCACACACAGGGAACACTGAAGCTTTCTTT. Amino acids: CASSPHTGNTEAFF.

Many counts were recorded for this clonotype. The chain couples TRBV20-1 to TRBJ1-5, with D hard to call. The germline CDR1 and CDR2 sequences are DFQATT and SNEGSKA (reference sequence). V was shortened by 4 bases and J by 5 bases, with 15 bases between the two germline ends. This CDR3 is 14 amino acids long. The CDR3 coding sequence is TGCAGTGCTAATACCCAGATAGCAGATCAGCCCCAGCATTTT. This encodes CSANTQIADQPQHF.

This chain's CDR3 is CASSLVGGPGYTF. The CDR3 region has the DNA TGTGCCAGCAGCTTAGTGGGGGGGCCCGGCTACACCTTC. The gene calls are TRBV7-2 and TRBJ1-2; maybe TRBD1 (6 bases). There are 13 residues in the CDR3. Germline V gene sequence: CDR1 SGHTA, CDR2 FQGNSA. Between the trimmed V and J ends, which lost 1 base and 8 bases, there was a span of 11 bases.

In regard to this clonotype: A much larger clone is a single base away; this may be a read error. V gene TRBV4-3 combines with J gene TRBJ1-1; weak D call: TRBD1 (5 bases). The CDR3 is 13 amino acids. V lost 1 base, J lost 9 bases, and 12 bases lay in between. Per the germline V gene, CDR1 is LGHNA and CDR2 is YSLEER. The CDR3 coding sequence is TGCGCCAGCAGCCAAGCTCGGGGCTATAAAGCTTTCTTT. Its translation is CASSQARGYKAFF.

This clonotype was picked up many times. The rearrangement uses TRBV6-5 and TRBJ1-6; D unclear. Trimming pared 2 bases from V and 9 bases from J, leaving 26 bases between. This CDR3 is built from 19 residues. Germline V gene sequence: CDR1 MNHEY, CDR2 SVGAGI. CDR3 protein: CASSYSTAGRGFGGSPLHF. The CDR3 DNA reads as TGTGCCAGCAGTTACAGTACCGCAGGTCGTGGTTTCGGCGGTTCACCCCTCCACTTT.

This clonotype came up many times. V and J are TRBV7-2 and TRBJ1-6; TRBD1 matches 7 bases. Germline CDR1 and CDR2: SGHTA and FQGNSA. The CDR3 totals 14 residues. The J segment lost 10 bases and the V segment lost 5 bases, leaving 8 bases of the junction unmatched. CDR3 bases: TGTGCCAGCAGCGCGACAGGGTTAGGATCACCCCTCCACTTT. Encoded protein: CASSATGLGSPLHF.

In its sample, this clonotype was seen many times. The rearrangement links TRBV20-1 to TRBJ2-7, with D uncertain. Trimming removed 3 bases from V and 1 base from J, with 13 bases in between. Germline values: CDR1 DFQATT, CDR2 SNEGSKA (reference sequence). The CDR3 sequence is 14 residues long. The CDR3 protein is CSASSIDRSYEQYF. The CDR3 bases are TGCAGTGCTAGTAGTATCGATCGGTCCTACGAGCAGTACTTC.

The chain employs TRBV7-2 and TRBJ1-1, with D maybe TRBD1 (6 bases). This CDR3 is 12 amino acids long. The germline V gene has CDR1 SGHTA and CDR2 FQGNSA. Trimming pared 5 bases from V and 4 bases from J, leaving 8 bases between. This chain's CDR3 is CASSHRVTEAFF. For the CDR3, the DNA is TGTGCCAGCAGCCACAGGGTCACTGAAGCTTTCTTT.